These 27 T cell receptor beta chains originate from one sample sequenced in a study of T cells after yellow fever vaccination. TCRdb re-analysed the 5' RACE reads in MiXCR, keeping a single row per CDR3 protein. The repertoire has 300,000 to 400,000 distinct CDR3 sequences, approximately 12% of them found once; the top ten carry 2.5% to 4%. Sequences were derived from CD4+ T cells sorted from PBMCs, sampled 15 days after the yellow fever booster vaccination. Receptors originate from a man younger than 30 who received the YFV17D yellow fever vaccine.

The gene calls are TRBV5-1 and TRBJ2-5; TRBD2 might be the D (6 bases). CDR1 SGHRS and CDR2 YFSETQ come from the germline V gene. Trimming removed 0 bases at V and 7 bases at J, with 13 bases between. The CDR3 runs 14 residues. The CDR3 here is CASSLASGEGTQYF. The CDR3 nucleotides read TGCGCCAGCAGCTTGGCCTCGGGAGAAGGGACCCAGTACTTC.

There are a few counts of this clonotype. The chain joins TRBV2 to TRBJ1-2; D is unresolved. Germline lookup yields CDR1 SNHLY and CDR2 FYNNEI. V was cut by 0 bases and J by 7 bases, with 12 bases left in between. This CDR3 is 14 amino acids long. As DNA, the CDR3 is TGTGCCAGCAGTGAAGCCCGGATTCGCGGTGGCTACACCTTC. Translation: CASSEARIRGGYTF.

This clonotype was detected many times. The CDR3 sequence is CASSQDTLAGATDTQYF. The DNA for the CDR3 is TGCGCCAGCAGCCAAGATACCCTAGCGGGGGCAACAGATACGCAGTATTTT. The rearrangement uses TRBV4-3 and TRBJ2-3; 10 bases are a match to TRBD2. Germline trimming cut 0 bases from V and 3 bases from J; bases unmatched to any gene: 6. Germline V gene lookup returns CDR1 LGHNA and CDR2 YSLEER. CDR3 size: 17 residues.

The J gene is TRBJ2-3, the V gene TRBV7-3; D might be TRBD1 or TRBD2, each matching 6 bases. The CDR3 extends over 18 amino acids. Per the germline V gene, CDR1 is SGHTA and CDR2 is FQGTGA. V was shortened by 5 bases and J by 0 bases, with 21 bases between the two germline ends. The CDR3 here is CASSRRDTGGLSTDTQYF. CDR3 DNA sequence: TGTGCCAGCAGCCGCCGGGACACGGGCGGACTAAGCACAGATACGCAGTATTTT.

The rearrangement uses TRBV7-2 and TRBJ2-3, with TRBD1 identical over 10 bases. There are 14 residues in the CDR3. Germline values: CDR1 SGHTA, CDR2 FQGNSA. V was clipped by 4 bases and J by 6 bases; unmatched bases: 4. The CDR3 nucleotides are TGTGCCAGCAGCTCAGGACAGGGGGACGATACGCAGTATTTT. Protein sequence: CASSSGQGDDTQYF.

V usage is TRBV6-5 and J usage is TRBJ1-5; 7 nucleotides agree with TRBD1. There are 14 residues in the CDR3. V shed 5 bases and J 5 bases; nucleotides not matched to a gene: 6. CDR1 is MNHEY, CDR2 SVGAGI, per germline. CDR3 loop: CASSRTGTDQPQHF. The DNA for the CDR3 is TGTGCCAGCAGTCGGACCGGGACAGATCAGCCCCAGCATTTT.

There are a few counts of this clonotype. V gene TRBV7-2 combines with J gene TRBJ1-5; 9 nucleotides match TRBD1. The ends lost 5 bases at V and 4 bases at J; junction bases unmatched: 12. Germline V CDR1 and CDR2: SGHTA, FQGNSA. The CDR3 covers 17 residues. CDR3: CASSHPAGTGYNQPQHF. CDR3 bases: TGTGCCAGCAGCCACCCCGCCGGGACAGGGTATAATCAGCCCCAGCATTTT.

This clonotype was observed a few times. This chain links TRBV11-2 with TRBJ2-7; D unclear. The CDR3 is made up of 14 amino acids. V gave up 7 bases and J gave up 0 bases, with 13 bases separating them. Looked up from germline, CDR1 is SGHAT and CDR2 is FQNNGV. CDR3: CASNQMGFSYEQYV. For the CDR3, the DNA is TGTGCCAGCAATCAAATGGGGTTCTCCTACGAGCAGTACGTC.

V gene TRBV5-1 combines with J gene TRBJ1-6; unclear D gene. CDR3 length: 14 amino acids. V lost 4 bases to trimming and J lost 7 bases, with 12 bases between them. Germline V gene data show CDR1 as SGHRS and CDR2 as YFSETQ. CDR3 in DNA: TGCGCCAGCAGCATTGGTTCGGGAAATTCACCCCTCCACTTT. It yields the protein CASSIGSGNSPLHF.

This clonotype appeared many times. The gene calls are TRBV6-1 and TRBJ1-4; 7 bases match TRBD1. Germline V gene data show CDR1 as MNHNS and CDR2 as SASEGT. J was trimmed by 0 bases and V by 10 bases; bases with no gene match: 8. CDR3 length: 15 amino acids. DNA for the CDR3: TGTGCCATCCGGACAGGAAGATCAACTAATGAAAAACTGTTTTTT. It codes for CAIRTGRSTNEKLFF.

This clonotype occurred a few times. The J gene is TRBJ2-7, the V gene TRBV7-3; 10 nucleotides match TRBD2. There are 17 residues in the CDR3. V gave up 5 bases and J gave up 1 base; unmatched junction bases: 11. Germline values: CDR1 SGHTA, CDR2 FQGTGA. This CDR3 is CASSPILLAGESYEQYV. CDR3 DNA: TGTGCCAGCAGCCCGATACTCCTAGCGGGGGAGTCCTACGAGCAGTACGTC.

The CDR3 region is CASSRDSIGEQFF. CDR3 DNA sequence: TGCGCCAGCAGCCGGGACAGTATAGGTGAGCAGTTCTTC. This sequence joins TRBV5-1 and TRBJ2-1; 7 bases match TRBD1. Per the germline V gene, CDR1 is SGHRS and CDR2 is YFSETQ. V was pared by 4 bases and J by 9 bases, with 7 bases of the junction left unmatched. This CDR3 has 13 residues.

The V gene is TRBV10-3, the J gene TRBJ2-6, with D possibly being TRBD2 (6 bases). The germline CDR1 and CDR2 sequences are ENHRY and SYGVKD. Trimming left V 8 bases short and J 0 bases short, with 11 bases between. The CDR3 length is 15 residues. The DNA for the CDR3 is TGTGCCATCCCACGGCGGGACTCTGGGGCCAACGTCCTGACTTTC. This encodes CAIPRRDSGANVLTF.

This clonotype was counted a few times. The chain employs TRBV10-3 and TRBJ2-2; the D is unclear. Trimming stripped 10 bases from V and 2 bases from J, with 11 bases between. CDR3 size: 13 residues. The germline gives CDR1 ENHRY, CDR2 SYGVKD. CDR3 sequence: CATADGNTGELFF. CDR3 sequence (DNA): TGTGCCACCGCAGACGGTAACACCGGGGAGCTGTTTTTT.

V usage is TRBV5-1 and J usage is TRBJ2-5; D is perhaps TRBD2 (6 bases). Trimming pared 4 bases from V and 5 bases from J, leaving 15 bases between. Germline lookup yields CDR1 SGHRS and CDR2 YFSETQ. This CDR3 has 14 amino acids. CDR3 region: CASSGGEIGETQYF. The DNA of the CDR3 is TGCGCCAGCAGCGGAGGGGAAATTGGTGAGACCCAGTACTTC.

J is TRBJ2-7 and V is TRBV6-2 or TRBV6-3; weak D call: TRBD2 (6 bases). Trimming pared 5 bases from V and 5 bases from J, leaving 16 bases between. The CDR3 length is 14 residues. Germline V CDR1 and CDR2: MNHEY, SVGEGT. CDR3 sequence (DNA): TGTGCCAGCAGTGGGAGGCCTCACTCGAACGAGCAGTACTTC. Protein product: CASSGRPHSNEQYF.

CDR3 nucleotide sequence: TGTGCCAGCAGCTTGACGCTCACTAGGGGGTCCACAGATACGCAGTATTTT. Its protein is CASSLTLTRGSTDTQYF. The chain is built from TRBV5-6 and TRBJ2-3; TRBD1 is a possible D gene (6 bases). The ends were cut back, 1 base at V and 2 bases at J, with 17 bases in the middle. CDR1 is SGHDT and CDR2 is YYEEEE in the germline V gene. This CDR3 is 17 amino acids long.

This clonotype was observed a handful of times. The chain is built from TRBV4-3 and TRBJ1-2, with TRBD1 as a possible D gene (5 bases). This CDR3 is built from 14 residues. The germline gives CDR1 LGHNA, CDR2 YSLEER. V was pared by 0 bases and J by 7 bases, with 12 bases between. The CDR3 nucleotides are TGCGCCAGCAGCCAAGAATGGGACGCCAGTGGCTACACCTTC. Encoded protein: CASSQEWDASGYTF.

There are many counts of this clonotype. The chain has TRBV18 and TRBJ1-2; D is perhaps TRBD1 (5 bases). The V and J ends lost 5 bases and 5 bases respectively, with 18 bases between them. Germline V gene lookup returns CDR1 KGHSH and CDR2 LQKENI. CDR3 length: 15 amino acids. The CDR3 nucleotides read TGTGCCAGCTCAGGGGACGAAAAGGGATTGTATGGCTACACCTTC. Translation: CASSGDEKGLYGYTF. The variable domain in full, with the rest retrieved from reference TRBV18 and TRBJ1-2, is NAGVMQNPRHLVRRRGQEARLRCSPMKGHSHVYWYRQLPEEGLKFMVYLQKENIIDESGMPKERFSAEFPKEGPSILRIQQVVRGDSAAYFCASSGDEKGLYGYTFGSGTRLTVV.

The sample holds many counts of this clonotype. This sequence joins TRBV5-4 and TRBJ1-2, with unresolved D. Trimming took 6 bases from V and 4 from J, leaving 19 bases between them. CDR1 is SGHNT and CDR2 is YYREEE in the germline V gene (reference sequence). The CDR3 length is 15 residues. The CDR3, as DNA: TGTGCCAGCACCGAAATTACCGCACGATCCTATGGCTACACCTTC. It is translated as CASTEITARSYGYTF.

This clonotype came up a few times. CDR3 nucleotide sequence: TGTGCCAGCAGTTTAATATCCCTCAACAATGAGCAGTTCTTC. This encodes CASSLISLNNEQFF. The V gene is TRBV27, the J gene TRBJ2-1; D is ambiguous. CDR1 and CDR2 (germline): MNHEY, SMNVEV (reference sequence). This CDR3 comprises 14 residues. V was trimmed by 2 bases and J by 5 bases, leaving 10 bases between them.

The rearrangement joins TRBV21-1 to TRBJ1-3; no check of the table's D call, TRBD1, against the DNA was made. TRBV21-1 is described as a pseudogene. The CDR3 is made up of 16 amino acids. The CDR3 loop is CASSKGGTPCGNTIYF. CDR3 sequence (DNA): TGTGCCAGCAGCAAAGGGGGGACACCTTGCGGAAACACCATATATTTT.

This chain uses TRBV7-9 with TRBJ1-1; 7 nucleotides align to TRBD1. This CDR3 region has 13 residues. V was clipped by 3 bases and J by 7 bases; unmatched bases: 5. Germline-derived CDR1 and CDR2 are SEHNR and FQNEAQ (reference sequence). CDR3 nucleotides: TGTGCCAGCAGCTTGTGGGACAGAAGTGAAGCTTTCTTT. It translates to CASSLWDRSEAFF.

The chain recombines TRBV6-2 or TRBV6-3 with TRBJ2-6; D is perhaps TRBD1 or TRBD2 (5 bases each). Trimming took off 7 bases at V and 0 bases at J, with 13 bases between the two ends. CDR3 length: 16 residues. Germline CDR1 and CDR2: MNHEY and SVGEGT. Here the CDR3 reads CASTRDGFSGANVLTF. The DNA of the CDR3 is TGTGCCAGCACTCGGGACGGATTCTCTGGGGCCAACGTCCTGACTTTC.

This sequence joins TRBV12-3 or TRBV12-4 and TRBJ1-2; D uncertain. Trimming stripped 5 bases from V and 8 bases from J, with 27 bases between. The CDR3 loop spans 17 amino acids. Here the CDR3 reads CASSLPWGETASWGYTF. CDR3 nucleotide sequence: TGTGCCAGCAGTCTACCTTGGGGAGAGACTGCTTCTTGGGGCTACACCTTC.

This clonotype was counted many times. The chain combines TRBV12-3 or TRBV12-4 with TRBJ2-3; unclear D gene. This CDR3 has 14 amino acids. Trimming pared 4 bases from V and 1 base from J, leaving 9 bases between. CDR3 region: CASSSSGRTDTQYF. The CDR3 nucleotides are TGTGCCAGCAGTTCCTCCGGACGCACAGATACGCAGTATTTT.

The chain carries TRBV6-5 and TRBJ2-5, with a possible D match to TRBD2 (6 bases). Germline CDR1 MNHEY, CDR2 SVGAGI. Trimming removed 4 bases from V and 4 bases from J, with 16 bases in between. The CDR3 covers 15 residues. For the CDR3, the DNA is TGTGCCAGCAGTTCCTCGGGCCTGGGGGGAGAGACCCAGTACTTC. Translated, it gives CASSSSGLGGETQYF.